Described below is a single T cell receptor (beta chain) sequence and its context. This clone appeared once. It has no known antigen specificity. No clone much larger than this one lies a single base away; base qualities are absent. The sample originates from a study of Ad26.COV2.S vaccination and SARS-CoV-2 variants (dated by TCRdb to about 2021). General notes on the study: Vaccine-arm donors were drawn from COV1001, a multicentre, randomized, double-blind, placebo-controlled phase I-IIa trial of Ad26.COV2.S in healthy adults. Ad26.COV2.S was administered intramuscularly at a dose of 5x10^10 or 1x10^11 viral particles, either as one shot or as two shots given 56 days apart. TCRbeta repertoire sequencing served as the tool for gauging how specific and how broad the SARS-CoV-2-reactive T cell receptors were following Ad26.COV2.S vaccination. A total of 32 samples were included in the TCR-sequenced set, comprising some 20 Ad26.COV2.S vaccine recipients, 5 placebo recipients and 8 SARS-CoV-2 convalescent individuals. Trial participants were randomized into five groups of five: low-dose or high-dose Ad26.COV2.S given once or twice, or placebo on both occasions. Investigators remained blinded to trial group allocation during experiments and outcome assessment. The paper as a whole reports these results and caveats: Comparable non-spike TCR breadth was observed between vaccine and placebo recipients, consistent with only spike being contained in the vaccine. Ad26.COV2.S recipients had higher spike-specific TCR breadth than placebo recipients (P = 0.0014). After vaccination, substantial breadth of spike-specific CD8+ and CD4+ T cell responses was reported. Comparing responses between vaccine doses or regimens was not something the study was powered to do. The authors noted that the TCR breadth and depth analyses may have underestimated total T cell responses.

Cut back by 7 bases and 0 bases, the V and J ends lie 9 bases apart. CDR1 and CDR2, per the germline V gene, are KGHSH and LQKENI. The CDR3, from cysteine to phenylalanine, totals 13 residues. The entry retains the CDR3 DNA only, 39 bases that are in frame from base 1. The treatment or condition tag for this specimen amounts to: approximately 18 received Ad26.COV2.S at low or high dose, single or two shots; about 5 received placebo; per-sample allocation not given. Repertoires of vaccine and placebo recipients were sequenced from samples collected on day 63 after the first injection. Between 29 July and 7 August 2020, Cohort 1b enrolled around 24 adults aged 18-55 years at one site in Boston, USA. Ad26.COV2.S consisted of a replication-incompetent adenovirus type 26 vector by which a prefusion-stabilized SARS-CoV-2 spike protein from the original Wuhan strain was expressed. The immunoSEQ Assay was the method used to sequence TCRbeta CDR3 regions. After extraction, genomic DNA underwent amplification by bias-controlled multiplex PCR, followed by high-throughput sequencing. The original methods were these. Collapsing and filtering of sequences were performed to quantify the absolute abundance of each unique TCRbeta CDR3 region. T cell fraction was estimated by normalization of TCRbeta template counts to usable DNA, with usable DNA being measured through amplification of reference genes present in all nucleated cells. Repertoire TCRs were annotated as SARS-CoV-2-specific by exact matching of V gene, CDR3 amino acid sequence and J gene to a known reactive TCR set. The reference SARS-CoV-2 TCR set came from MIRA and was filtered for enrichment in COVID-19-positive ImmuneCODE repertoires, removing public or cross-reactive TCRs. Based on the MIRA antigens, annotated TCRs were further analysed at the level of specific ORF or position within ORF. Breadth was defined as annotated unique rearrangements over total unique productive rearrangements; depth was the summed frequency of those rearrangements. Group comparisons of TCR breadth used two-sided Wilcoxon rank-sum tests. Entries here come from immuneACCESS through TCRdb and include only in-frame sequences with V and J called. Some clones fail to appear in such tables; in the studies checked, an unresolved V gene covers under half of the shortfall, and the cause of the remainder is unknown. The V and J calls and clone size were taken over from that table, and D and trimming were inferred from the DNA. Counted in this sample were about 410,000 clones; more than 85% of them appeared once. 3.5% of the sample lies in the top ten.

The receptor was isolated from a person between 18 and 59 years old who received the Ad26.COV2.S COVID-19 vaccine or a placebo. The V gene is TRBV18 and the J gene is TRBJ1-1; perhaps TRBD1 is the D gene, with 6 bases matching. The material sequenced was peripheral blood, taken in a trial of Ad26.COV2.S vaccine versus placebo. The CDR3 corresponds to CASYRDMNTEAFF. The nucleotides are TGTGCCAGCTACAGGGACATGAACACTGAAGCTTTCTTT.